This is a list of T cell receptor beta chains from one sample in a study of shared clonotypes between healthy human individuals. Clones were read by immunoSEQ multiplex PCR, and TCRdb kept only the in-frame ones, dropping some. Of around 1.4 million clones in the sample, 97% to 99% are singletons; the top ten hold about 0.35%. Sequencing was done on a sample of naive CD4+ T cells sorted from blood. The receptors derive from a man aged 25-45 years in good health. The CDR3 runs from the conserved cysteine through the conserved F or W. A D gene is named only where the DNA matches it firmly. Clone size, where shown, is once, few, many, or a class for clones that have expanded.

>TRBV11-2|TRBD1|TRBJ2-1|16|NA
TGTGCCAGCAGCCCCGAGGACAGGTTAGCCTACAATGAGCAGTTCTTC
CASSPEDRLAYNEQFF
>TRBV18|TRBD2|TRBJ2-7|17|NA
TGTGCCAGCTCACCGGGTAGCGGGCAAGGAGTTGGCTACGAGCAGTACTTC
CASSPGSGQGVGYEQYF
>TRBV7-9|TRBD2|TRBJ2-1|16|once
TGTGCCAGCAGCTTGGATGGACTAGCGGGAGGTGATGAGCAGTTCTTC
CASSLDGLAGGDEQFF
>TRBV30|NA|TRBJ2-5|11|NA
TGTGCCTGCGACTACCCTGGGACCCAGTACTTC
CACDYPGTQYF
>TRBV14|NA|TRBJ2-1|14|NA
TGTGCCAGCAGCCAAGACCCTTGGCAACTTGAGCAGTTCTTC
CASSQDPWQLEQFF
>TRBV5-4|NA|TRBJ1-4|14|NA
TGTGCCAGCTCGTCGGGCCTCGGGAATGAAAAACTGTTTTTT
CASSSGLGNEKLFF
>TRBV28|TRBD2|TRBJ2-7|15|NA
TGTGCCAGCAGGACTAGCGGACCTTTCTCCTACGAGCAGTACTTC
CASRTSGPFSYEQYF
>TRBV18|NA|TRBJ2-1|14|NA
TGTGCCAGCTCAGGGGGGGACAACTACAATGAGCAGTTCTTC
CASSGGDNYNEQFF
>TRBV7-2|NA|TRBJ2-1|15|NA
TGTGCCAGCAGCCCTCAGCCGGTGGTTTTTGATGAGCAGTTCTTC
CASSPQPVVFDEQFF
>TRBV28|NA|TRBJ1-5|12|once
TGTGCCAGCAGCCGAGGTAGTCAGCCCCAGCATTTT
CASSRGSQPQHF
>TRBV4-3|TRBD1|TRBJ1-1|15|NA
TGCGCCAGCAGCCGGAAGGACAGGATAAACACTGAAGCTTTCTTT
CASSRKDRINTEAFF
>TRBV21-1|NA|TRBJ2-1|13|NA
TGTGCCAGCAGCAAGACGAGGAACAATGAGCAGTTCTTC
CASSKTRNNEQFF
>TRBV9|NA|TRBJ2-3|16|once
TGTGCCAGCAGCTCGAGAACTAGTCAGACCTGGGATACGCAGTATTTT
CASSSRTSQTWDTQYF
>TRBV6-1|NA|TRBJ1-2|16|NA
TGTGCCAGCAGTGAGAGCGGGTCCGGCTTTAACTATGGCTACACCTTC
CASSESGSGFNYGYTF
>TRBV7-9|TRBD1|TRBJ1-4|16|NA
TGTGCCAGCAGTAATAGGGGGACAGGCCAATGGGAAAAACTGTTTTTT
CASSNRGTGQWEKLFF
>TRBV9|NA|TRBJ2-5|19|NA
TGTGCCAGCAGCGTCAGCTTTTGGACCGTCCGGACCATTCTGGAGACCCAGTACTTC
CASSVSFWTVRTILETQYF
>TRBV7-2|TRBD2|TRBJ2-7|14|NA
TGTGCCAGCAGCTTGACTAGCGGCCGTGGTGAGCAGTACTTC
CASSLTSGRGEQYF
>TRBV9|TRBD1|TRBJ2-2|14|NA
TGTGCCAGCAGCGGGGACAGAAACACCGGGGAGCTGTTTTTT
CASSGDRNTGELFF
>TRBV10-3|TRBD1|TRBJ1-2|13|NA
TGTGCCATCAGGCTGACAGGGGAGCATGGCTACACCTTC
CAIRLTGEHGYTF
>TRBV5-1|NA|TRBJ2-3|15|NA
TGCGCCAGCAGCTTGGCACCGGAAAGCACAGATACGCAGTATTTT
CASSLAPESTDTQYF
>TRBV10-2|TRBD1|TRBJ2-1|16|NA
TGCGCCAGCAGTGACCTCGACAGGGTGGGTAACAATGAGCAGTTCTTC
CASSDLDRVGNNEQFF
>TRBV14|NA|TRBJ1-5|22|NA
TGTGCCAGCAGCCAAGATCTAACCCCCACAGACAAGGTAGGGGCTATAAATCAGCCCCAGCATTTT
CASSQDLTPTDKVGAINQPQHF
>TRBV5-8|NA|TRBJ2-2|15|NA
TGTGCCAGCAGCTTCCGCGTGCTTGGGGCCGGGGAGCTGTTTTTT
CASSFRVLGAGELFF
>TRBV10-2|TRBD2|TRBJ2-7|15|NA
TGCGCCAGCAGTTCCCCAGCGGGAGTTATTTACGAGCAGTACTTC
CASSSPAGVIYEQYF
>TRBV27|NA|TRBJ1-5|13|once
TGTGCCAGCAGTTTAAAGGGGAATCAGCCCCAGCATTTT
CASSLKGNQPQHF
>TRBV28|TRBD1|TRBJ1-2|17|NA
TGTGCCAGCAGTTTATTGACAGGGGGCGGTAAAGGCTATGGCTACACCTTC
CASSLLTGGGKGYGYTF
>TRBV15|NA|TRBJ2-7|17|NA
TGTGCCACCAGCAGAGATATCGGGAGCTTCAAATCCTACGAGCAGTACTTC
CATSRDIGSFKSYEQYF
>TRBV28|NA|TRBJ1-2|14|NA
TGTGCCAGCAGTTCAGTCCCAAGTAACTATGGCTACACCTTC
CASSSVPSNYGYTF
>TRBV11-2|NA|TRBJ2-7|13|NA
TGTGCCAGCAGCTCGGACAGCAACTACGAGCAGTACTTC
CASSSDSNYEQYF
>TRBV18|NA|TRBJ2-1|14|NA
TGTGCCAGCTCACCACCCCCCAGGGCCACACGGCAGTTCTTC
CASSPPPRATRQFF
>TRBV19|NA|TRBJ2-6|17|NA
TGTGCCAGTAGTATATCCCAAACAGGGTTTGGGGCCAACGTCCTGACTTTC
CASSISQTGFGANVLTF
>TRBV27|NA|TRBJ1-1|14|NA
TGTGCCAGCAGTCTCAAACAGGGATACACTGAAGCTTTCTTT
CASSLKQGYTEAFF
>TRBV6-1|TRBD2|TRBJ2-7|17|NA
TGTGCCAGCAGTGAAGCAAGGACTAGCGGGCGCACCTACGAGCAGTACTTC
CASSEARTSGRTYEQYF
>TRBV10-2|TRBD1|TRBJ1-1|15|NA
TGCGCCAGCAGAGTGGGACAGGTTAGGGGCACTGAAGCTTTCTTT
CASRVGQVRGTEAFF
>TRBV11-2|TRBD2|TRBJ2-2|15|once
TGTGCCAGCAGCCCCGGACTAGTACACACCGGGGAGCTGTTTTTT
CASSPGLVHTGELFF
>TRBV7-9|TRBD2|TRBJ2-3|16|NA
TGTGCCAGCAGCCGCCCGGGACTAGCGACCACAGATACGCAGTATTTT
CASSRPGLATTDTQYF
>TRBV5-5|NA|TRBJ1-3|16|NA
TGTGCCAGCAGCGTGGGTGTCGGCAACTCTGGAAACACCATATATTTT
CASSVGVGNSGNTIYF
>TRBV30|TRBD1|TRBJ1-2|12|NA
TGTGCCTGGGACAGGGGGCGAAGGGGCTACACCTTC
CAWDRGRRGYTF
>TRBV28|NA|TRBJ1-3|14|NA
TGTGCCAGCAGTTGCCGGGACTGTGGAAACACCATATATTTT
CASSCRDCGNTIYF
>TRBV9|TRBD2|TRBJ2-7|15|NA
TGTGCCAGCAGCCTGACTCTAGCGGGACCTACTGAGCAGTACTTC
CASSLTLAGPTEQYF